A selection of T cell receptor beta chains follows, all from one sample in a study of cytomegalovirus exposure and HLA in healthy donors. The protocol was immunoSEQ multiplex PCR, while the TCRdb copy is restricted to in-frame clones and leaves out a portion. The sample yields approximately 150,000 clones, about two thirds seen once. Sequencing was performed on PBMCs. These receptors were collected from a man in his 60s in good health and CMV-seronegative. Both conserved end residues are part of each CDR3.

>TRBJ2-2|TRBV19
CASSTIGTGGPGELFF
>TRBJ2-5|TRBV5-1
CASSFNEGETQYF
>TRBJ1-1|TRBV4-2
CASSQDERGGWTEAFF
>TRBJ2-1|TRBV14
CASSQDSWASGRIMRNEQFF
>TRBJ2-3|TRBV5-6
CASSNRDRDTDTQYF
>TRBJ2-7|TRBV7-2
CASSPGGASYEQYF
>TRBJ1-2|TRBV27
CASSLSGVSGYTF
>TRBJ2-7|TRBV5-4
CASSLGGRAYDEQYF
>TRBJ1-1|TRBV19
CASIRTGRFTEAFF
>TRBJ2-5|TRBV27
CASRGVDRLNF
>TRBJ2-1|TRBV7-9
CASSLVLYNEQFF
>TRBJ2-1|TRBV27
CAIGLAGVSRFF
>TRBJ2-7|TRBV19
CASSIVRETSYEQYF
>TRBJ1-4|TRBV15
CATSRDAGVNNEKLFF
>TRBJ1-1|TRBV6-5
CASSYRRGNTEAFF
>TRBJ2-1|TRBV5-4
CASSFSGRVYNEQFF
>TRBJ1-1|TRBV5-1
CASSFDGPQRDTEAFF
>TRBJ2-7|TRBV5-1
CASSLLVGFFSEQYF
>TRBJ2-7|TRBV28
CASSFGLAGPYEQYF
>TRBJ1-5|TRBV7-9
CASSTGQGYITNQPQHF
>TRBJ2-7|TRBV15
CATSRDSGDIHEQYF
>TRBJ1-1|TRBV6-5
CASQDRANTEAFF
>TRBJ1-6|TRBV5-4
CASSFTGDNSPLHF
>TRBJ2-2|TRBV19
CASRKEKEVGELFF
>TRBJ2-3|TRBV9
CASSVSGGLDTDTQYF
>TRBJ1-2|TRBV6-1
CASSELKRAYGYTF
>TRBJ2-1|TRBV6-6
CASSYSMRASYNEQFF
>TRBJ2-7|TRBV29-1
CSVTPGASYEQYF
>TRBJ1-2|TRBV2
CASKPTGTRGYTF
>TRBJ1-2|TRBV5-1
CASSLDGNYGYTF
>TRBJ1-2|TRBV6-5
CASSPITGGARGYTF
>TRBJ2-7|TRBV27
CASSPQVSYEQYF
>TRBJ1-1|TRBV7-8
CASSSQGMNTEAFF
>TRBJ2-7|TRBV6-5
CASRAARVYEQYF
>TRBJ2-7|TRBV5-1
CASSSHPDRASYEQYF
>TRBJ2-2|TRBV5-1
CASSLGRVTGELFF
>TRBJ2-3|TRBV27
CASSPWDRGGTDTQYF
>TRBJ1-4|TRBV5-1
CASSLELGVEKLFF